The T cell receptor beta chain under discussion was sequenced for a study of blood T cell repertoires in COVID-19. Study-wide context: The samples span acute and convalescent COVID-19 from the United States, Italy and Spain. T cells, B-cell-depleted T cells, or PBMCs supplied cDNA or gDNA.

The study recruited people aged 18 to 89 years across about two dozen US areas. Within 2 weeks of study entry, exposed participants had contacted a PCR-confirmed or clinician-diagnosed COVID-19 case. V gave up 5 bases and J gave up 3 bases, with 14 bases separating them. Germline CDR1 reads MNHEY; CDR2 reads SVGAGI. The CDR3 is 14 residues long. The data were produced by immunoSEQ multiplex PCR, yet TCRdb's version contains in-frame clones alone and is incomplete. The table lists approximately 340,000 clones, roughly nine tenths of them singletons. Material for sequencing was PBMCs or T cells enriched from blood (not recorded which). J is TRBJ2-7 and V is TRBV6-5; TRBD1 might be the D (6 bases). The clonotype comes from a woman in her thirties or forties who had been exposed to COVID-19. For the CDR3, the DNA is TGTGCCAGCAGTCCAAGGGACACCGTCTACGAGCAGTACTTC. The encoded protein is CASSPRDTVYEQYF.